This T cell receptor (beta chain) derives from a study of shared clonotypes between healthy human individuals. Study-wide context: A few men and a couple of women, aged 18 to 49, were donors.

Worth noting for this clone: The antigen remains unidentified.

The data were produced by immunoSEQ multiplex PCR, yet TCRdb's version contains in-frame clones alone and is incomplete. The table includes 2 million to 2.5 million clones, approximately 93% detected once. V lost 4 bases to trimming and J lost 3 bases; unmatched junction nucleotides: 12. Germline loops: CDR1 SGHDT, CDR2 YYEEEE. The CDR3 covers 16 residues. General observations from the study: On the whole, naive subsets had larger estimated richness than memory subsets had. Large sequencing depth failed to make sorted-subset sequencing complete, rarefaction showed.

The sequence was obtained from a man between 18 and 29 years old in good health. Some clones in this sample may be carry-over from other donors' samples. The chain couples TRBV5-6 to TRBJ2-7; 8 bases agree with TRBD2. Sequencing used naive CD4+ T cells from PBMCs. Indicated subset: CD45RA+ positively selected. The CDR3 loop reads CASSAGPGLELYEQYF. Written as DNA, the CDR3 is TGTGCCAGCAGCGCTGGACCGGGACTAGAACTCTACGAGCAGTACTTC.